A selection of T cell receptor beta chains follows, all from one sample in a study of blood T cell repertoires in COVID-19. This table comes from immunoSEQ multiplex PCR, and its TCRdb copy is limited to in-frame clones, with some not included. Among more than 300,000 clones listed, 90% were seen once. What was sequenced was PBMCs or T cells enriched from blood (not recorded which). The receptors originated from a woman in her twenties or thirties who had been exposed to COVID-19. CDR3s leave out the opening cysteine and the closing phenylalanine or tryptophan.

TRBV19 ASIGQLGTEAF
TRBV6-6 ASSYSVAVYGYT
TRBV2 ASVQQAPRNEQF
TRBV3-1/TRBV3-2 ASSQGDKSTDTQY
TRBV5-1 ASSSTQSSGNTIY
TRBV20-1 SASTGQGVRSPLH
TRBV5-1 ASRPVLAGANHISYEQY
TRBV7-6 ASSQAAFRNEQF
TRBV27 ASSPTRTGYEKLF
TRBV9 ASSFRGRGASDTQY
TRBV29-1 SVKPGAEAF
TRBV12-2 ASRLAGRVEKLF
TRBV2 ASSRSRSGGLQGSYGYT
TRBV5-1 ASNIVPGRETQY
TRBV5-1 ASSLYASGGFQETQY
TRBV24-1 ATSDGGNEKLF
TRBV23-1 ASSQSTPGTPLEG
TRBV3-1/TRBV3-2 ASSQDRWGGRDNEQF
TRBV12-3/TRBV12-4 ASRLREREKLF
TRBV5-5 ASSGPPSGGADTQY
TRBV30 AWSTASGNTIY
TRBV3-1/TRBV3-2 ASQGKKDTQY
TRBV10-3 AISDGLGTGSNNEQF
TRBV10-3 AISGVSTEAF
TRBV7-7 ASSLTPTYEQY
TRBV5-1 ATQADGGNTIY
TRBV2 ASQTRVETGELF
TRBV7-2 ASSLTVTEAF
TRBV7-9 ASSRQMNEQF
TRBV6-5 ASKQSGNTIY
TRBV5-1 ASSLYGGAGELF
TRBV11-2 ASSLGAGPEGYT
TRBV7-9 ASSLNSGYGYT
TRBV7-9 ASSLPGSSGNTIY
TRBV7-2 ASSPWQGRVSGANVLT
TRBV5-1 ASSARGLAGTYNSYNEQF
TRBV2 ASSYPRVAGASNEQF
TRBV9 ASSVVASSVTAAT
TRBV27 ASSRQGRTEAF
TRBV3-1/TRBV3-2 ASSFGATVDNEQF
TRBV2 ASSEAANSGANVLT
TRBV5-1 ASRDSPSTEAF
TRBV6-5 ASSWAGSSDTQY
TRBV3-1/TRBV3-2 ASSRGRGESRYGYT
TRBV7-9 ASSWGLEQY